This T cell receptor beta chain is drawn from a study of blood T cells in healthy people across ages. Comment on this clonotype: One end of the junction fails to match germline, which may point to a read error.

The CDR3 loop spans 14 amino acids. CDR1 and CDR2 (germline): SEHNR, FQNEAQ (reference sequence). For the second PCR, which ran for roughly 7 to 11 cycles, a sample-barcoded 5' primer and a J-beta primer mix were used. TCRdb recomputed calls from the 5' RACE reads with MiXCR, one row per CDR3 protein. Of approximately 1.5 million distinct CDR3 sequences listed, 30% to 35% are singletons. PBMCs were isolated at a quantity of at least 6 million per sample. The sample taken for sequencing was blood. V gene TRBV7-9 combines with J gene TRBJ2-7, with D perhaps TRBD2 (7 bases). This TCR was recovered from a woman in her thirties in good health. CDR3 bases: TGTACCAGCAGTCGAGGGGGAGGGAGCTACGAGCAGTACTTC. Protein: CTSSRGGGSYEQYF.